These 21 T cell receptor beta chains came from one sample sequenced in a study of T cell repertoires in cytomegalovirus infection. The antigens of these receptors remain unknown. Each CDR3 protein gets one entry after TCRdb re-called the reads with MiXCR. The sample lists 650,000 to 900,000 distinct CDR3 sequences, 32% occurring once. The starting material was cultured CD8+ T cells from PBMCs, obtained from culture after CMV antigen stimulation. All receptors derive from a human donor in good health (CMV status not recorded). Some clones in this sample may be carry-over from other donors' samples.

This chain links TRBV4-3 with TRBJ2-3; D unresolved. This CDR3 is 14 amino acids long. Germline CDR1 reads LGHNA; CDR2 reads YSLEER. The V end was cut by 0 bases, the J end by 0 bases, with 4 bases between. Here the CDR3 reads CASSQDESTDTQYF. The CDR3 DNA reads as TGCGCCAGCAGCCAAGATGAAAGCACAGATACGCAGTATTTT.

The V and J genes are TRBV7-9 and TRBJ1-3; D is unclear. CDR3 length: 17 amino acids. CDR1 and CDR2 (germline): SEHNR, FQNEAQ (reference sequence). Trimming pared 0 bases from V and 4 bases from J, leaving 16 bases between. DNA of the CDR3: TGTGCCAGCAGCTTAGCCGGACTTTCCGCTGGGGGAAACACCATATATTTT. Its translation: CASSLAGLSAGGNTIYF.

J is TRBJ2-6 and V is TRBV9; no definite D call. CDR1 and CDR2 (germline): SGDLS, YYNGEE. The CDR3 contains 15 residues. V was pared by 2 bases and J by 2 bases, with 8 bases between. The CDR3 spells CASSVLGPGANVLTF. In nucleotides, the CDR3 is TGTGCCAGCAGCGTTCTGGGTCCTGGGGCCAACGTCCTGACTTTC.

This chain links TRBV6-2 or TRBV6-3 with TRBJ2-7; 7 nucleotides agree with TRBD1. Germline CDR1 and CDR2: MNHEY and SVGEGT. The CDR3 is 14 residues long. The J segment lost 2 bases and the V segment lost 4 bases, leaving 5 bases of the junction unmatched. CDR3 sequence reads: CASSFRQGPYEQYV. The CDR3 DNA reads as TGTGCCAGCAGTTTTCGACAGGGACCCTACGAGCAGTACGTC.

This clonotype was counted once. The chain employs TRBV10-2 and TRBJ2-7; the match to TRBD2 covers 9 bases. Germline trimming cut 6 bases from V and 5 bases from J; bases unmatched to any gene: 11. Germline V lookup: CDR1 WSHSY, CDR2 SAAADI. CDR3 size: 15 residues. The CDR3 is CASSLSGGTPNEQYF. The CDR3 nucleotides are TGCGCCAGCAGCCTTAGCGGGGGAACCCCCAACGAGCAGTACTTC.

A remark on this clonotype: Compared with germline, one end of the junction differs, possibly owing to a read error. The chain is built from TRBV7-2 and TRBJ1-2, with D hard to call. The CDR3 covers 11 residues. Looked up from germline, CDR1 is SGHTA and CDR2 is FQGNSA. The CDR3 DNA sequence: TGTGTCAGCAGCGCGAGTGGTGGCTACACCTTC. It specifies CVSSASGGYTF.

The chain joins TRBV6-6 to TRBJ2-2; D is undetermined. V lost 2 bases to trimming and J lost 4 bases, with 14 bases between them. Germline V gene lookup returns CDR1 MNHNY and CDR2 SVGAGI (reference sequence). There are 16 residues in the CDR3. The CDR3 region is CASSYEEVSATGELFF. The DNA of the CDR3 is TGTGCCAGCAGTTACGAAGAGGTATCGGCCACCGGGGAGCTGTTTTTT.

This clonotype has a handful of counts. V gene TRBV6-5 combines with J gene TRBJ2-1, with 11 positions matching TRBD2. The CDR3 has 15 amino acids. V shed 6 bases and J 2 bases; nucleotides not matched to a gene: 3. Looked up from germline, CDR1 is MNHEY and CDR2 is SVGAGI. CDR3 bases: TGTGCCAGCAGACTAGCGGGGGTTCCCTACAATGAGCAGTTCTTC. Its protein is CASRLAGVPYNEQFF.

A single count supports this clonotype. The chain has TRBV6-5 and TRBJ1-1; D gene unclear. Trimming removed 5 bases from V and 7 bases from J, with 17 bases in between. Germline CDR1 is MNHEY and CDR2 is SVGAGI. The CDR3 has 14 amino acids. CDR3 coding DNA: TGTGCCAGCAGTGCCAGGATGGGCGCGGATGAAGCTTTCTTT. Protein: CASSARMGADEAFF.

V usage is TRBV20-1 and J usage is TRBJ1-5; tentatively, D is TRBD1 (6 bases). The V gene's germline CDR1 is DFQATT and CDR2 SNEGSKA (reference sequence). Trimming removed 0 bases at V and 5 bases at J, with 11 bases between. This CDR3 has 14 amino acids. CDR3 in amino acids: CSAREQGFDQPQHF. The CDR3 DNA reads as TGCAGTGCTAGAGAGCAGGGGTTCGATCAGCCCCAGCATTTT.

The chain employs TRBV15 and TRBJ1-5, with 8 bases aligning to TRBD1. Losses at the gene ends were 0 bases for V and 0 bases for J; bases not matched to a gene: 10. CDR3 size: 19 residues. The germline V gene encodes CDR1 LNHNV and CDR2 YYDKDF (reference sequence). DNA of the CDR3: TGTGCCACCAGCAGAGAGTATCTGGACAGGGCCTATAGCAATCAGCCCCAGCATTTT. Translated: CATSREYLDRAYSNQPQHF.

This clonotype was detected only a few times. This chain joins TRBV27 and TRBJ2-3; the match to TRBD1 covers 10 bases. The germline V gene has CDR1 MNHEY and CDR2 SMNVEV (reference sequence). The CDR3 runs 17 residues. The V and J ends lost 3 bases and 4 bases, in that order; junction bases with no gene match: 10. CDR3 sequence reads: CASSFLATGGRSDTQYF. Here the CDR3 DNA reads TGTGCCAGCAGTTTCCTGGCGACAGGGGGCCGGTCAGATACGCAGTATTTT.

There are a few counts of this clonotype. The J gene is TRBJ1-2, the V gene TRBV27, with TRBD1 matching 10 bases. J was trimmed by 7 bases and V by 3 bases; bases with no gene match: 8. Per germline, CDR1 MNHEY and CDR2 SMNVEV (reference sequence). The CDR3 has 15 residues. CDR3 sequence reads: CASSFSGQGTGGYTF. CDR3 bases: TGTGCCAGCAGTTTCTCGGGACAGGGGACGGGTGGCTACACCTTC.

In this sample, this clonotype turned up a few times. The chain couples TRBV6-8 to TRBJ2-3; TRBD2 matches 8 bases. Germline V gives CDR1 MNHGY, CDR2 SAAAGT. With 6 bases clipped from V and 6 bases from J, the junction kept 8 bases outside the gene matches. The CDR3 is made up of 14 amino acids. The CDR3, as DNA: TGTGCCAGCAGCTTCGGGGGGGCTTACGATACGCAGTATTTT. Translation gives CASSFGGAYDTQYF.

The chain links TRBV28 to TRBJ1-5; D not certain. This CDR3 is built from 12 residues. V was trimmed by 8 bases and J by 6 bases, leaving 11 bases between them. CDR1 and CDR2 (germline): MDHEN, SYDVKM. This CDR3 reads CASGPLGQPQHF. CDR3 nucleotide sequence: TGTGCCAGCGGGCCTTTGGGTCAGCCCCAGCATTTT.

This clonotype was recorded a few times. The chain is built from TRBV28 and TRBJ2-2; perhaps TRBD2 as D (6 bases). The CDR3 spans 16 residues. V gave up 4 bases and J gave up 6 bases, with 18 bases separating them. Germline CDR1 and CDR2: MDHEN and SYDVKM. In DNA, the CDR3 is TGTGCCAGCAGTTCCCGGGACCGGACTATCCCCGGGGAGCTGTTTTTT. Its translation is CASSSRDRTIPGELFF.

At least ten counts were recorded for this clonotype. The chain couples TRBV7-6 to TRBJ1-1; 7 nucleotides match TRBD1. Trimming cost V 1 base and J 0 bases; bases outside gene matches: 2. Germline V gene sequence: CDR1 SGHVS, CDR2 FNYEAQ. This CDR3 is built from 15 residues. Here the CDR3 reads CASSLGQGVNTEAFF. Here the CDR3 DNA reads TGTGCCAGCAGCTTAGGACAGGGCGTGAACACTGAAGCTTTCTTT.

This clonotype was observed at least ten times. A read error may produce the germline difference seen at one junction end. The chain has TRBV7-7 and TRBJ2-1; TRBD2 matches 10 bases. Germline V lookup: CDR1 SSHAT, CDR2 FNYEAQ (reference sequence). The CDR3 sequence is 16 residues long. In DNA, the CDR3 is TGTGCTAGCAGCTTAATATCTAGCGGGAGCTACAATGAGCAGTTCTTC. As protein: CASSLISSGSYNEQFF.

This clonotype was observed a single time. The chain employs TRBV4-3 and TRBJ1-3; D gene uncertain. The CDR3 length is 17 residues. V was pared by 0 bases and J by 0 bases, with 12 bases between. The germline CDR1 and CDR2 sequences are LGHNA and YSLEER. CDR3 nucleotide sequence: TGCGCCAGCAGCCAAGATGGATTACCTTTCTCTGGAAACACCATATATTTT. It encodes CASSQDGLPFSGNTIYF.

The genes are TRBV6-1 and TRBJ1-3; no clear D. CDR1 is MNHNS and CDR2 is SASEGT in the germline V gene. V lost 7 bases and J lost 0, with 10 bases in between. CDR3 length equals 14 residues. The CDR3 reads CASTVVASGNTIYF. CDR3 DNA: TGTGCCAGCACGGTCGTCGCCTCTGGAAACACCATATATTTT.

This clonotype was counted a few times. The gene calls are TRBV6-2 or TRBV6-3 and TRBJ2-5; TRBD1 aligns across 7 bases. Germline CDR1 and CDR2: MNHEY and SVGEGT. The CDR3 is 17 amino acids. V shed 2 bases, J shed 5 bases, and the junction held 14 bases outside the gene matches. The CDR3 nucleotides are TGTGCCAGCAGTTACAGGCCTAGGGGGCGGCCGGACGAGACCCAGTACTTC. Translated: CASSYRPRGRPDETQYF.